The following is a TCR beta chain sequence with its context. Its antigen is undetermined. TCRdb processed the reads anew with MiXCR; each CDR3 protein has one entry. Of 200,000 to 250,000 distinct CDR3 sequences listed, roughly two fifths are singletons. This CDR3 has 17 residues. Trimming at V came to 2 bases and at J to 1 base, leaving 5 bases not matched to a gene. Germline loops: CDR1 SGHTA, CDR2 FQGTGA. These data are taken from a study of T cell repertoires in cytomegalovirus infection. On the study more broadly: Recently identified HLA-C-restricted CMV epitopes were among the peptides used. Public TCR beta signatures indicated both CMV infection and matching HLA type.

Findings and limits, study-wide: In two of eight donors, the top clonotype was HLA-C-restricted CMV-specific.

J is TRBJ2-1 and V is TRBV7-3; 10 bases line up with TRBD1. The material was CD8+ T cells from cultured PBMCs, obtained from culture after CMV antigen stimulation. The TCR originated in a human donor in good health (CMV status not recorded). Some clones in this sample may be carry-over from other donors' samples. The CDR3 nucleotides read TGTGCCAGCAGCTTACCGAGGACAGGGGGATCCTACAATGAGCAGTTCTTC. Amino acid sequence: CASSLPRTGGSYNEQFF.